These T cell receptor beta chains were read from a single sample in a study of blood T cell repertoires in COVID-19. Clones were read by immunoSEQ multiplex PCR, and TCRdb kept only the in-frame ones, dropping some. Here the sample spans about 290,000 clones, around 85% being singletons. The specimen sequenced was peripheral blood. The receptors originated from a woman aged 50 to 65 with active or convalescent COVID-19. CDR3s include the opening cysteine and the closing phenylalanine or tryptophan. Fields, in order: J gene, D gene, clone size, V gene, CDR3 protein, CDR3 DNA. The D gene is left open where the match is weak. Size is stated for part of the rows, as once, few or many counts, or as a class when the clone is expanded.

TRBJ1-1,TRBD1,-,TRBV18,CASSQTRGHGDTEAFF,TGTGCCAGCTCACAGACCAGGGGGCACGGGGACACTGAAGCTTTCTTT
TRBJ1-1,-,-,TRBV2,CARPFGQMNTEAFF,TGTGCCAGGCCTTTCGGACAGATGAACACTGAAGCTTTCTTT
TRBJ2-4,TRBD1,-,TRBV4-2,CASSQDGTGVRKNIQYF,TGTGCCAGCAGCCAAGACGGCACAGGGGTCAGGAAAAACATTCAGTACTTC
TRBJ1-5,-,-,TRBV23-1,CASSQSPRVPRLNQPQHF,TGCGCCAGCAGTCAAAGCCCCAGGGTACCGAGGTTAAATCAGCCCCAGCATTTT
TRBJ1-1,-,-,TRBV11-2,CASSFAESTEAFF,TGTGCCAGCAGCTTCGCCGAGAGCACTGAAGCTTTCTTT
TRBJ2-1,TRBD2,-,TRBV5-1,CASSLASGSYNEQFF,TGCGCCAGCAGCTTGGCTAGCGGGAGTTACAATGAGCAGTTCTTC
TRBJ2-1,TRBD1,-,TRBV5-4,CASSFGTGGAYNEQFF,TGTGCCAGCAGCTTTGGGACAGGGGGGGCCTACAATGAGCAGTTCTTC
TRBJ2-3,TRBD2,once,TRBV5-4,CASSALAGGADTQYF,TGTGCCAGCAGCGCCCTAGCGGGAGGGGCAGATACGCAGTATTTT
TRBJ1-1,-,-,TRBV18,CASSPPYGGGNTEAFF,TGTGCCAGCTCACCACCATATGGGGGAGGAAACACTGAAGCTTTCTTT
TRBJ2-3,-,-,TRBV9,CASSVGWRGTDTQYF,TGTGCCAGCAGCGTAGGCTGGAGGGGCACAGATACGCAGTATTTT
TRBJ2-5,TRBD1,-,TRBV12-3/TRBV12-4,CASTPGQEETQYF,TGTGCCAGCACCCCGGGACAGGAAGAGACCCAGTACTTC
TRBJ2-1,-,-,TRBV2,CATTDSRSYNEQFF,TGTGCCACTACCGATAGCCGCTCCTACAATGAGCAGTTCTTC
TRBJ1-1,TRBD1,-,TRBV6-5,CASPGQRVSTEAFF,TGTGCCAGCCCGGGACAGAGAGTGAGTACTGAAGCTTTCTTT
TRBJ1-5,TRBD1,once,TRBV2,CASSNRGEQPQHF,TGTGCCAGCAGCAACAGGGGCGAGCAGCCCCAGCATTTT
TRBJ1-5,TRBD1,-,TRBV7-8,CASSPRRADRGLYSNQPQHF,TGTGCCAGCAGCCCCCGGCGTGCGGACAGGGGCCTATATAGCAATCAGCCCCAGCATTTT
TRBJ1-2,-,-,TRBV12-3/TRBV12-4,CASRTGFDGYTF,TGTGCCAGCAGAACAGGGTTCGATGGCTACACCTTC
TRBJ2-1,-,-,TRBV2,CASSMQRRGHEQFF,TGTGCCAGCAGTATGCAGCGGAGGGGTCATGAGCAGTTCTTC
TRBJ1-1,TRBD1,-,TRBV7-9,CASRPNHRGKDTEAFF,TGTGCCAGCCGACCTAATCACAGGGGCAAGGACACTGAAGCTTTCTTT
TRBJ2-3,TRBD2,-,TRBV20-1,CSASDAGESTDTQYF,TGCAGTGCTAGTGATGCGGGAGAAAGCACAGATACGCAGTATTTT
TRBJ1-1,-,-,TRBV7-9,CASGAPGNTEAFF,TGTGCCAGCGGGGCGCCAGGGAACACTGAAGCTTTCTTT
TRBJ1-2,-,-,TRBV5-1,CASSTGQNTYGYTF,TGCGCCAGCAGCACCGGACAGAACACCTATGGCTACACCTTC
TRBJ1-2,TRBD1,-,TRBV5-1,CASSLGDRGTGYTF,TGCGCCAGCAGCTTGGGGGACAGGGGGACAGGCTACACCTTC
TRBJ1-1,TRBD1,few,TRBV28,CASSLSRWGQWNTEAFF,TGTGCCAGCAGTTTATCGAGGTGGGGACAGTGGAACACTGAAGCTTTCTTT
TRBJ2-1,-,-,TRBV20-1,CSASAGSSDEQFF,TGCAGTGCTAGTGCGGGGTCCTCGGATGAGCAGTTCTTC
TRBJ2-3,TRBD2,once,TRBV19,CASSGLATDTQYF,TGTGCCAGTAGTGGACTAGCGACAGATACGCAGTATTTT
TRBJ1-4,-,once,TRBV5-1,CASQDRGGNEKLFF,TGCGCCAGCCAAGACAGAGGTGGCAATGAAAAACTGTTTTTT
TRBJ1-3,-,-,TRBV28,CASSMSLLRSVSGNTIYF,TGTGCCAGCAGTATGTCTCTATTGAGATCTGTCTCTGGAAACACCATATATTTT
TRBJ2-7,TRBD2,-,TRBV28,CASSLAGGFAYEQYF,TGTGCCAGCAGTCTAGCGGGAGGGTTCGCCTACGAGCAGTACTTC
TRBJ2-1,-,once,TRBV19,CASSIGHEQFF,TGTGCCAGTAGTATTGGCCATGAGCAGTTCTTC
TRBJ2-1,TRBD2,-,TRBV28,CAVTSGLNEQFF,TGTGCCGTAACTAGCGGGTTGAATGAGCAGTTCTTC
TRBJ1-3,TRBD1,-,TRBV19,CASSPRDRDGNTIYF,TGTGCCAGTAGTCCCCGGGACAGAGACGGAAACACCATATATTTT